This TCR beta chain was identified in a study of identical twins (dated by TCRdb to about 2016). A note on the overall study: The study deep-sequenced TCR alpha and beta repertoires from monozygotic twins, unrelated adults of various ages and cord blood to test whether fetal clonotypes persist. To rule out contamination, the twin experiments were replicated at different times with different library preparation protocols.

V loses 1 base at its end and J loses 2 bases; junction bases beyond the gene matches: 8. Counted from cysteine to phenylalanine, this CDR3 has 17 amino acids. The read is trimmed to its CDR3 DNA, 51 bases read in frame from base 1. The germline V gene (reference sequence) supplies CDR1 LNHNV and CDR2 YYDKDF. A note on this clonotype: This receptor's antigen is unknown. Qualities for individual bases were not recorded, and no much larger clone is one base off.

General findings and caveats noted by the study authors: Abundant cord blood beta clonotypes had fewer insertions, young adult naive repertoires showed a similar but weaker trend, and memory repertoires showed no such trend. Compared with coincidental sharing between unrelated individuals, out-of-frame TCR alpha sequences shared between twins showed an excess of sequences with low generation probability. In beta out-of-frame sequences, excess twin sharing was weaker, because having fewer shared sequences lowered the signal-to-noise ratio. Because the same donors could not be followed over many years, the conclusions depended on cross-sectional statistical analysis. Invariant T cells such as MAIT and iNKT could partly confound zero-insertion analyses, though diverse VJ usage argued against this for most clonotypes. Out-of-frame TCR alpha sharing in monozygotic twins was systematically underestimated by recombination models, whereas sharing between unrelated individuals was in agreement with the recombination models.

Libraries were made using 5' RACE. Sequencing relied on an Illumina HiSeq 2000. A universal primer binding site was introduced by template switching, and a unique molecular identifier was present in the final cDNA, enabling accurate counting of TCR cDNA molecules. Specific primers in the conserved constant-segment region were used to synthesize first-strand cDNA for the TCR alpha and beta chains. To control for contamination, every cDNA library was double barcoded, receiving both a SMART-Mk sample barcode and Illumina barcodes. Two successive PCR steps introduced TruSeq adapter sequences along with Illumina sample barcodes. Sequencing of the TCR alpha and beta cDNA libraries was done on the Illumina HiSeq platform using custom primers. Under the source paper's analysis protocol: Unique molecular identifiers were extracted from raw reads with MiGEC, and CDR3 positions were determined with MiXCR. Recombination models were inferred per individual with the repgenHMM and IGoR tools using an EM algorithm. The analysis of shared clonotypes was done with the tcR package in R, with sharing normalized by the product of cloneset sizes. To study raw recombination free of thymic and clonal selection effects, out-of-frame nonproductive sequences were analyzed. The public reads were run again by TCRdb, first through fastp at Q25 and then through MiXCR, and only productive beta chains were kept. CDR3 protein sequences are deduplicated, and each keeps its most common genes and DNA. The V and J calls were determined by TCRdb, not by the authors. The table for this sample lists under 900,000 distinct CDR3 sequences; about 12% of them were counted only once. Under 2% of the sample goes to the ten largest clones.

All donors were healthy Caucasians. The twin cohort consisted of three pairs of female monozygotic twins, all aged about 18 to 29 years. Peripheral blood mononuclear cells were the source from which RNA for the TCR libraries was isolated. In addition, the sample was reused for a study of yellow fever vaccine responses in identical twins. That second report states: The T cell response to vaccination in identical twins was reported by the authors to appear partly convergent and partly personalized. In the study, vaccine-responding T cell clones were precisely tracked in identical twins.

Input material: PBMCs. The origin of this receptor is a woman aged 18-35 years in good health. The rearranged chain carries TRBV15 and TRBJ2-3, and 8 bases in between align with TRBD2. CDR3 sequence: CATSRVPRGDYTDTQYF. In nucleotide form, the sequence is TGTGCCACCAGCAGAGTCCCGCGGGGGGACTACACAGATACGCAGTATTTT.